This TCR beta chain was recovered during a study of T cell responses to AZD1222 COVID-19 vaccine. As for this clone: Its antigen is unknown.

V was trimmed by 3 bases and J by 0 bases, leaving 9 bases between them. CDR3 length: 15 amino acids. The germline CDR1 and CDR2 sequences are MNHEY and SVGEGT. Regarding the study as a whole: The peak T cell response came first, and repertoires were sampled only after it. Just a handful of AZD1222 recipients were seropositive at baseline. Dominant at 160-218 and 743-854, vaccine-associated CD4 TCRs also spanned spike. Nearly half of spike-specific TCRs reportedly target unmutated variant regions.

Produced via immunoSEQ multiplex PCR; TCRdb's table is partial and in-frame only. Among about 120,000 clones listed, roughly 90% were seen once. The sequence was collected from an adult who received the AZD1222 COVID-19 vaccine. The rearrangement joins TRBV6-2 or TRBV6-3 to TRBJ2-1; D unresolved. Specimen: peripheral blood, collected 28 days after the second AZD1222 dose. The CDR3 bases are TGTGCCAGCAGTTATAGGGTCAGCTCCTACAATGAGCAGTTCTTC. It translates to CASSYRVSSYNEQFF.